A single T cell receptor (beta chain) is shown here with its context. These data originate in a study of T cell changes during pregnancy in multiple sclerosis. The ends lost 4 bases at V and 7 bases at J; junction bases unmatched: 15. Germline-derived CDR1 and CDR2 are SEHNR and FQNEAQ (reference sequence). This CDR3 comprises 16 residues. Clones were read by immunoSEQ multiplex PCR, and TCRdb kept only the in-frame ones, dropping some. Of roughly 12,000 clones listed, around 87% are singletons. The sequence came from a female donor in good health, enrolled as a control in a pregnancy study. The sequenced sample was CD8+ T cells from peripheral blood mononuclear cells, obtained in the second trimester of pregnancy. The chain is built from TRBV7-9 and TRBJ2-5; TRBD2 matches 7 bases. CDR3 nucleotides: TGTGCCAGCAGCTGGAGCGGGGAACGGGAGCGTGGGACCCAGTACTTC. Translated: CASSWSGERERGTQYF. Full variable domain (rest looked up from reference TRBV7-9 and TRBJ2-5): DTGVSQNPRHKITKRGQNVTFRCDPISEHNRLYWYRQTLGQGPEFLTYFQNEAQLEKSRLLSDRFSAERPKGSFSTLEIQRTEQGDSAMYLCASSWSGERERGTQYFGPGTRLLVL.